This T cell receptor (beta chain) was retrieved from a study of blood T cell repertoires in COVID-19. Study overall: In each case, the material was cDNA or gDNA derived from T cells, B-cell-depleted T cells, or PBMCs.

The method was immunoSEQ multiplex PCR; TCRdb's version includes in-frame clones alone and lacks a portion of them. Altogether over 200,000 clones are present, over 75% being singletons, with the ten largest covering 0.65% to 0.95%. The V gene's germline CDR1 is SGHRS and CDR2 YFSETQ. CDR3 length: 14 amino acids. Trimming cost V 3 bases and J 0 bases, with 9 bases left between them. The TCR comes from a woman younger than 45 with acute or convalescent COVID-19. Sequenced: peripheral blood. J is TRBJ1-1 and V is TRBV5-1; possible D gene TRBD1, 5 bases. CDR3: CASSSGFLNTEAFF. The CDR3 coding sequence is TGCGCCAGCAGCTCAGGGTTCCTGAACACTGAAGCTTTCTTT.